Included here is one TCR beta chain sequence, with context. TCRdb's table, derived via immunoSEQ multiplex PCR, lists solely in-frame clones and lacks some. The table has 360,000 or so clones, roughly nine tenths seen once; the top ten hold approximately 3.1%. This entry comes from a study of blood T cell repertoires in COVID-19. V was pared by 3 bases and J by 5 bases, with 7 bases of the junction left unmatched. Germline V gene lookup returns CDR1 SGDLS and CDR2 YYNGEE. CDR3 length: 15 residues. Sequenced sample: PBMCs or T cells enriched from blood (not recorded which). This chain links TRBV9 with TRBJ1-4, with 7 bases matching TRBD1. The clonotype was recovered from a woman aged 25-40 years who had recovered from COVID-19. CDR3 nucleotide sequence: TGTGCCAGCAGCGGTGCCGGGACAGAAAATGAAAAACTGTTTTTT. Its translation: CASSGAGTENEKLFF.